This entry is about one T cell receptor (beta chain). The table lists this clone with a count of one. What antigen it recognizes has not been identified. No base quality values were provided; no much bigger clone lies one nucleotide off. The data originate from a study of radiation and T cells in renal cell carcinoma (TCRdb year 2020). For context, the study as a whole: The samples were obtained from a clinical trial, where primary renal cell carcinomas were treated with 15 Gy stereotactic body radiation therapy and then removed by nephrectomy 4 weeks afterward. In total, 50 to 60 samples, comprising around 25 tumors and roughly 27 peripheral blood samples, were subjected to TCR beta sequencing. Across all 50 or so samples, under 5,000,000 unique CDR3 nucleotide sequences, encoding 2,658,974 unique CDR3 amino acid sequences, were identified. Study-wide findings and limitations: Because pretreatment tumor biopsies were not available, the baseline intratumoral presence of clonotypes could not be determined. Tracking of blood repertoire dynamics stopped at approximately 4 weeks after treatment, with no follow-up past that point. The single-armed trial design could not address effects of radiation dose or scheduling on the TCR repertoire. In blood, the top tumor clonotypes increased from baseline to 2 weeks after radiation and then shrank by 4 weeks, which suggests a temporary expansion of tumor-resident clones.

V and J are truncated by 3 bases and 2 bases respectively, leaving an intervening sequence of 12 bases. CDR1 and CDR2 were assigned from the germline V gene as SGHVS and FNYEAQ. From the cysteine up to the phenylalanine, the CDR3 has a length of 15 residues. The kept DNA is CDR3 alone, 45 bases in frame from the first base. The meaning of the sample's time point label: baseline pretreatment blood. The treatment or condition label here, explained by the study, means: 15 Gy SBRT to primary tumor, nephrectomy 4 weeks later. Serial peripheral blood from radiation-treated patients was sampled at baseline, 2 weeks and 4 weeks after SBRT to track tumor-enriched clonotypes. Every patient had renal cell carcinoma of clear cell pathology. Genomic DNA for TCR sequencing was prepared using the QIAamp DNA Blood Mini Kit (Qiagen). Only samples passing all quality control checks were included in the analyses. TCR beta libraries were generated from genomic DNA with the immunoSEQ kit, following the manufacturer's recommendations. For library preparation, a first multiplex PCR was performed with proprietary primers, followed by a second PCR in which unique barcodes were added, and bead cleanups were performed after each round. Each sample batch included a kit-provided positive control reaction and a negative control reaction. The final libraries were assessed on an Agilent 4200 TapeStation D1000 ScreenTape, pooled by volume, and quantified by qPCR. Sequencing was performed on an Illumina NextSeq500 using a MidOutput 150-cycle cartridge, with 156 Read1 cycles, 15 Index1 cycles, and the kit custom primers. The pooled library was loaded at roughly 1 pM, with a roughly 18% PhiX control spiked in. Per the authors' processing: Vendor-processed data were analyzed in R, with a clonotype defined as all T cells sharing the same CDR3 nucleotide sequence. In the clone abundance analyses, frequencies in each sample were normalized to that sample's 10,000 most abundant clones. Public T cell clones, which averaged fewer than five per sample, were excluded before analysis. Tumor-enriched clonotypes and baseline blood-enriched clonotypes were defined as those with an abundance difference of at least 32-fold between compartments. A beta-binomial differential abundance model was used to identify clonotypes that expanded or contracted between blood time points. Tumor-blood repertoire similarity was measured with the Baroni-Urbani and Buser coefficient, and groups were compared using two-tailed Wilcoxon tests in R. TCRdb re-hosts the immuneACCESS table, in-frame sequences only. Its copies lack some clones; in the studies checked, an unresolved V gene accounts for under half of them, and the cause for the rest is not known. D and trimming were read from the DNA, whereas the V and J calls and clone size are those reported in that table. The sample includes 120,000 to 150,000 clones, with around four fifths observed a single time. The top ten hold 20% to 25% of the sample.

This sequence was found in a woman aged 50 to 60 with renal cell carcinoma. The source was blood, collected from a patient whose treatment included radiotherapy and nephrectomy. The sequence is built from TRBV7-6 and TRBJ2-3; the D segment might be TRBD1 or TRBD2, since each matches 5 bases. The DNA reads as follows: TGTGCCAGCAGCTTGAGGGACGGAGTCACAGATACGCAGTATTTT. This gives the protein CASSLRDGVTDTQYF.